This is a list of T cell receptor beta chains from one sample in a study of cytomegalovirus exposure and HLA in healthy donors. This table comes from immunoSEQ multiplex PCR, and its TCRdb copy is limited to in-frame clones, with some not included. The sample yields some 140,000 clones, around four fifths seen once. The source material was PBMCs. These receptors all come from a man younger than 45 in good health and CMV-seropositive. Both conserved end residues are part of each CDR3. Fields, in order: CDR3 DNA, CDR3 protein, D gene, clone size, J gene, V gene. The D gene is left open where the match is weak. Some rows mark clone size as missing; the rest say once, few, many or name a class of expanded clone.

cdr3_nt: TGTGCCAGTAGCGGGGCGGGAGGGACTGGGGCCAACGTCCTGACTTTC; cdr3_aa: CASSGAGGTGANVLTF; d_call: TRBD2; clone_size: .; j_call: TRBJ2-6; v_call: TRBV19
cdr3_nt: TGTGCCAGCAGCCGCGACAGGGGAGAAACTGAAGCTTTCTTT; cdr3_aa: CASSRDRGETEAFF; d_call: TRBD1; clone_size: .; j_call: TRBJ1-1; v_call: TRBV6-6
cdr3_nt: TGTGCCAGCAGTTTCGGTCCGACAGGGGGAAGGGAGGGCTACACCTTC; cdr3_aa: CASSFGPTGGREGYTF; d_call: TRBD1; clone_size: .; j_call: TRBJ1-2; v_call: TRBV6-6
cdr3_nt: TGTGCCAGCAGTGTTCAGGGGGGTTACGAGCAGTACTTC; cdr3_aa: CASSVQGGYEQYF; d_call: .; clone_size: .; j_call: TRBJ2-7; v_call: TRBV6-1
cdr3_nt: TGTGCCAGCAGCGCGCCGCGGGTAGCGGGGGTAATAGATACGCAGTATTTT; cdr3_aa: CASSAPRVAGVIDTQYF; d_call: TRBD2; clone_size: .; j_call: TRBJ2-3; v_call: TRBV7-2
cdr3_nt: TGTGCCAGCTCTCAGGGGACAGGTCGAGCAGGCTACACCTTC; cdr3_aa: CASSQGTGRAGYTF; d_call: TRBD1; clone_size: .; j_call: TRBJ1-2; v_call: TRBV18
cdr3_nt: TGTGCCAGCAGCTTCGGGGATTATGGCTACACCTTC; cdr3_aa: CASSFGDYGYTF; d_call: .; clone_size: .; j_call: TRBJ1-2; v_call: TRBV7-8
cdr3_nt: TGTGCCAGCAGTTGGACTAGCGGGGGGGCGGCAGATACGCAGTATTTT; cdr3_aa: CASSWTSGGAADTQYF; d_call: TRBD2; clone_size: once; j_call: TRBJ2-3; v_call: TRBV6-5
cdr3_nt: TGTGCCATCAGTGAGTCGGGACTAGCGCACTACGAGCAGTACTTC; cdr3_aa: CAISESGLAHYEQYF; d_call: TRBD2; clone_size: .; j_call: TRBJ2-7; v_call: TRBV10-3
cdr3_nt: TGTGCCAGCAGTTACGGCGGACAGGGACAAGAGACCCAGTACTTC; cdr3_aa: CASSYGGQGQETQYF; d_call: TRBD1; clone_size: .; j_call: TRBJ2-5; v_call: TRBV6-5
cdr3_nt: TGTGCCAGCAGCTTGTTTAGCCCAGGCACAGATACGCAGTATTTT; cdr3_aa: CASSLFSPGTDTQYF; d_call: .; clone_size: .; j_call: TRBJ2-3; v_call: TRBV7-2
cdr3_nt: TGTGCCAGTACGGACAGGGGCCAAGAGACCCAGTACTTC; cdr3_aa: CASTDRGQETQYF; d_call: TRBD1; clone_size: .; j_call: TRBJ2-5; v_call: TRBV19
cdr3_nt: TGCGCCAGCAGCCCGGACAGGGCATGGGAGCAGTACTTC; cdr3_aa: CASSPDRAWEQYF; d_call: TRBD1; clone_size: .; j_call: TRBJ2-7; v_call: TRBV5-1
cdr3_nt: TGTGCCAGCAGCTTAACGTTGGCCAACAATGAGCAGTTCTTC; cdr3_aa: CASSLTLANNEQFF; d_call: .; clone_size: .; j_call: TRBJ2-1; v_call: TRBV7-3
cdr3_nt: TGTGCCAGCAGCCGTGGGGCAGAACTATACACTGAAGCTTTCTTT; cdr3_aa: CASSRGAELYTEAFF; d_call: .; clone_size: few; j_call: TRBJ1-1; v_call: TRBV11-2
cdr3_nt: TGTGCCAGCAGCCATGGACAGGGGGTCACTGAAGCTTTCTTT; cdr3_aa: CASSHGQGVTEAFF; d_call: TRBD1; clone_size: .; j_call: TRBJ1-1; v_call: TRBV4-2
cdr3_nt: TGTGCCAGCAGCTTAATCGGGACAGGGGCCCAAGAGACCCAGTACTTC; cdr3_aa: CASSLIGTGAQETQYF; d_call: TRBD1; clone_size: .; j_call: TRBJ2-5; v_call: TRBV7-9
cdr3_nt: TGTGCCAGCAGCCAGGGACACACCTATGAAAAACTGTTTTTT; cdr3_aa: CASSQGHTYEKLFF; d_call: .; clone_size: .; j_call: TRBJ1-4; v_call: TRBV5-6
cdr3_nt: TGTGCCAGCACCCCCTCGGAGGCCGGAAACACCATATATTTT; cdr3_aa: CASTPSEAGNTIYF; d_call: .; clone_size: .; j_call: TRBJ1-3; v_call: TRBV28
cdr3_nt: TGTGCCAGCAGCCCACGGACTAGCGGGGGGGCCAACAATGAGCAGTTCTTC; cdr3_aa: CASSPRTSGGANNEQFF; d_call: TRBD2; clone_size: .; j_call: TRBJ2-1; v_call: TRBV11-2
cdr3_nt: TGTGCCAGTAGCCCCTTAATTCTGAACACTGAAGCTTTCTTT; cdr3_aa: CASSPLILNTEAFF; d_call: .; clone_size: .; j_call: TRBJ1-1; v_call: TRBV19
cdr3_nt: TGTGCCAGCAGCCCTAGTCTAGGTCAGCAAGAGACCCAGTACTTC; cdr3_aa: CASSPSLGQQETQYF; d_call: .; clone_size: .; j_call: TRBJ2-5; v_call: TRBV7-3
cdr3_nt: TGCAGCGTTGAGGCGGGGGAGGGAGCTTTCTTT; cdr3_aa: CSVEAGEGAFF; d_call: .; clone_size: .; j_call: TRBJ1-1; v_call: TRBV29-1
cdr3_nt: TGTGCCAGCAGCCCTAGCGGGAGGCTAATGGGGTCCTACGAGCAGTACTTC; cdr3_aa: CASSPSGRLMGSYEQYF; d_call: TRBD2; clone_size: .; j_call: TRBJ2-7; v_call: TRBV28
cdr3_nt: TGTGCCAGCAGCTTTTCCAGGGAGGAGGAGACCCAGTACTTC; cdr3_aa: CASSFSREEETQYF; d_call: .; clone_size: .; j_call: TRBJ2-5; v_call: TRBV7-9
cdr3_nt: TGTGCCAGTAGTCATGGGGGGGAGCAGTACTTC; cdr3_aa: CASSHGGEQYF; d_call: .; clone_size: .; j_call: TRBJ2-7; v_call: TRBV19
cdr3_nt: TGTGCCAGCTCACCACCCGGGTCTCCGGGGGCCAACGTCCTGACTTTC; cdr3_aa: CASSPPGSPGANVLTF; d_call: .; clone_size: .; j_call: TRBJ2-6; v_call: TRBV18
cdr3_nt: TGTGCCAGCAGCGTAGGGGACAGCATTAACTATGGCTACACCTTC; cdr3_aa: CASSVGDSINYGYTF; d_call: TRBD1; clone_size: .; j_call: TRBJ1-2; v_call: TRBV9
cdr3_nt: TGCGCCAGCAGCTCGATCGGGTCTCGGAATGAAAAACTGTTTTTT; cdr3_aa: CASSSIGSRNEKLFF; d_call: .; clone_size: .; j_call: TRBJ1-4; v_call: TRBV5-1
cdr3_nt: TGTGCCAGCAGCTTAGACGGACAGTTCCCCGAGCAGTACTTC; cdr3_aa: CASSLDGQFPEQYF; d_call: .; clone_size: .; j_call: TRBJ2-7; v_call: TRBV7-9
cdr3_nt: TGTGCCAGCAGTCGCCGGGTAGCGGGGGACTACGAGCAGTACTTC; cdr3_aa: CASSRRVAGDYEQYF; d_call: TRBD2; clone_size: .; j_call: TRBJ2-7; v_call: TRBV7-2
cdr3_nt: TGTGCCACCAGCAGCTTTCAGGGTTACACTGAAGCTTTCTTT; cdr3_aa: CATSSFQGYTEAFF; d_call: .; clone_size: .; j_call: TRBJ1-1; v_call: TRBV15
cdr3_nt: TGTGCCACCGGACAGGGTGGAACTAATGAAAAACTGTTTTTT; cdr3_aa: CATGQGGTNEKLFF; d_call: TRBD1; clone_size: once; j_call: TRBJ1-4; v_call: TRBV2
cdr3_nt: TGTGCCAGCAGCCCAAGAGCGGAGGCTGGCTACACCTTC; cdr3_aa: CASSPRAEAGYTF; d_call: .; clone_size: .; j_call: TRBJ1-2; v_call: TRBV7-2
cdr3_nt: TGCGCCAGCAGCCAAGAAAGAGGACAAGAGACCCAGTACTTC; cdr3_aa: CASSQERGQETQYF; d_call: .; clone_size: few; j_call: TRBJ2-5; v_call: TRBV4-3
cdr3_nt: TGTGCCAGCAGCAGGACTAGCGGGGGGGCCAACACCGGGGAGCTGTTTTTT; cdr3_aa: CASSRTSGGANTGELFF; d_call: TRBD2; clone_size: .; j_call: TRBJ2-2; v_call: TRBV14
cdr3_nt: TGTGCCAGCAGCTTAGACAGGAACAATGAGCAGTTCTTC; cdr3_aa: CASSLDRNNEQFF; d_call: .; clone_size: .; j_call: TRBJ2-1; v_call: TRBV11-2
cdr3_nt: TGTGCCAGCTCAAGGGGGCCGAGAAACACTGAAGCTTTCTTT; cdr3_aa: CASSRGPRNTEAFF; d_call: TRBD1; clone_size: .; j_call: TRBJ1-1; v_call: TRBV18
cdr3_nt: TGTGCCAGCAGTACCCCAGGACTAGGCGTCGACATTCAGTACTTC; cdr3_aa: CASSTPGLGVDIQYF; d_call: TRBD2; clone_size: .; j_call: TRBJ2-4; v_call: TRBV27
cdr3_nt: TGTGCCAGCAGTTATGGTCGGTACTACGAGCAGTACTTC; cdr3_aa: CASSYGRYYEQYF; d_call: .; clone_size: .; j_call: TRBJ2-7; v_call: TRBV6-5
cdr3_nt: TGTGCCAGCAGCTACGGACAGAGCACAGATACGCAGTATTTT; cdr3_aa: CASSYGQSTDTQYF; d_call: .; clone_size: .; j_call: TRBJ2-3; v_call: TRBV6-6
cdr3_nt: TGTGCCAGCAGCTTGGCCAGGTCTGGAAACACTGAAGCTTTCTTT; cdr3_aa: CASSLARSGNTEAFF; d_call: .; clone_size: .; j_call: TRBJ1-1; v_call: TRBV5-4
cdr3_nt: TGTGCCAGCAGCTTAGCTACGACTAGCACCGAGCAGTACTTC; cdr3_aa: CASSLATTSTEQYF; d_call: TRBD2; clone_size: .; j_call: TRBJ2-7; v_call: TRBV7-2
cdr3_nt: TGTGCCTCCAAGGAGGCAGGGGGCCCCCCTCCCCAGCATTTT; cdr3_aa: CASKEAGGPPPQHF; d_call: TRBD1; clone_size: .; j_call: TRBJ1-5; v_call: TRBV6-6
cdr3_nt: TGTGCCAGCAGTTTCGAGACAGGGGGGTACTACGAGCAGTACTTC; cdr3_aa: CASSFETGGYYEQYF; d_call: TRBD1; clone_size: many; j_call: TRBJ2-7; v_call: TRBV27
cdr3_nt: TGTGCCAGCAGCTTAGGATCCGGGTACACTGAAGCTTTCTTT; cdr3_aa: CASSLGSGYTEAFF; d_call: .; clone_size: .; j_call: TRBJ1-1; v_call: TRBV7-3